These 24 T cell receptor beta chains were all obtained from the same sample, sequenced in a study of a mutant IDH1 vaccine in newly diagnosed glioma (dated by TCRdb to the early 2020s). The time point tag for this specimen amounts to: week 5, during vaccination. Each vaccine dose, consisting of 300 ug of a 20-mer mutant IDH1 peptide in Montanide, was administered subcutaneously with topical imiquimod. Library creation used the immunoSEQ multiplex PCR assay. As stored in TCRdb, this immuneACCESS dataset retains in-frame rearrangements with V and J assigned. A fraction of the clones does not appear; measured against another copy, unresolved V genes explain less than half of the discrepancy, and the remainder lacks a known reason. The sample table records 45,000 to 55,000 clones; over 75% of these occur just once. About 1.7% of the sample comes from the top ten. No antigen is known for these receptors.

The source was PBMCs, collected from a glioma patient whose treatment included an IDH1 peptide vaccine. The source of these receptors is a woman in her forties with glioma.

The chain joins TRBV7-9 to TRBJ1-2; D unresolved. With 6 bases removed from V and 4 bases from J, the gap between germline ends came to 18 bases. CDR1 and CDR2 from the germline V gene are SEHNR and FQNEAQ (reference sequence). The length of the CDR3 is 15 residues. CDR3 loop: CASRPVSGGVYGYTF. The CDR3 nucleotides read TGTGCCAGCAGGCCCGTCTCCGGCGGGGTCTATGGCTACACCTTC.

This CDR3 reads CATLGEGTQYF. In nucleotides, the CDR3 is TGTGCCACCCTAGGAGAGGGTACGCAGTATTTT. The chain carries TRBV2 and TRBJ2-3, with a weak D call TRBD2 (5 bases). Looked up from germline, CDR1 is SNHLY and CDR2 is FYNNEI. This CDR3 has 11 amino acids. V lost 10 bases to trimming and J lost 8 bases, with 13 bases between them.

This rearrangement joins TRBV10-2 to TRBJ2-5, with 12 bases aligning to TRBD1. The germline gives CDR1 WSHSY, CDR2 SAAADI. This CDR3 has 16 residues. J was trimmed by 5 bases and V by 2 bases; bases with no gene match: 6. The CDR3 DNA is TGCGCCAGCAGTGAGGTTCCGGGACAGGGGGCCGAGACCCAGTACTTC. It is translated as CASSEVPGQGAETQYF.

The chain employs TRBV7-2 and TRBJ1-1; no clear D. In germline, CDR1 is SGHTA, CDR2 FQGNSA. This CDR3 comprises 14 residues. The germline V and J ends were trimmed by 6 bases and 1 base, with 12 bases remaining between them. The CDR3 loop reads CASSYYMANTEAFF. CDR3 DNA sequence: TGTGCCAGCAGTTACTACATGGCGAACACTGAAGCTTTCTTT. The entire variable domain, with the rest obtained from reference TRBV7-2 and TRBJ1-1, is as follows: GAGVSQSPSNKVTEKGKDVELRCDPISGHTALYWYRQSLGQGLEFLIYFQGNSAPDKSGLPSDRFSAERTGGSVSTLTIQRTQQEDSAVYLCASSYYMANTEAFFGQGTRLTVV.

This clone has only a few counts. This chain links TRBV5-1 with TRBJ1-4, with 9 bases fitting TRBD1. CDR3 length: 15 amino acids. The J segment lost 7 bases and the V segment lost 4 bases, leaving 8 bases of the junction unmatched. Germline CDR1 and CDR2: SGHRS and YFSETQ. The CDR3 is CASSPGTGRGEKLFF. The CDR3 DNA follows: TGCGCCAGCAGCCCAGGGACAGGGAGAGGTGAAAAACTGTTTTTT.

The gene calls are TRBV5-8 and TRBJ2-5; no definite D call. From germline, CDR1 is SGHTS and CDR2 YDEGEE. This CDR3 comprises 13 residues. With 0 bases removed from V and 3 bases from J, the gap between germline ends came to 6 bases. DNA of the CDR3: TGTGCCAGCAGCTTGGATTGGGAAGAGACCCAGTACTTC. Translation gives CASSLDWEETQYF.

This clone was counted between two and nine times. The chain carries TRBV13 and TRBJ1-2; the D gene is possibly TRBD1 (6 bases). Trimming shortened V by 8 bases and J by 0 bases, and 19 bases separated the two germline ends. Germline values: CDR1 PRHDT, CDR2 FYEKMQ (reference sequence). The CDR3 runs 16 residues. In nucleotides, the CDR3 is TGTGCCAGCGCGCCGGGCCCCGAGGGGGCTAACTATGGCTACACCTTC. This gives the protein CASAPGPEGANYGYTF.

The gene calls are TRBV2 and TRBJ2-5; the match to TRBD2 covers 12 bases. The trim removed 1 base at V and 5 bases at J, leaving 5 bases unmatched. The CDR3 consists of 16 residues. Germline values: CDR1 SNHLY, CDR2 FYNNEI. In DNA form, the CDR3 reads TGTGCCAGCAGTGAAGTGGGACTAGCGGGTGGGGAGACCCAGTACTTC. Translating gives CASSEVGLAGGETQYF.

The chain combines TRBV6-1 with TRBJ1-1, with D possibly being TRBD1 (6 bases). Per the germline V gene, CDR1 is MNHNS and CDR2 is SASEGT. The CDR3 is 15 amino acids. V was shortened by 4 bases and J by 8 bases, with 20 bases between the two germline ends. CDR3 DNA: TGTGCCAGCAGTGTCTCTGGGACACTACCCACCGAAGCTTTCTTT. Its translation: CASSVSGTLPTEAFF.

This chain links TRBV12-5 with TRBJ2-7, with TRBD1 matching 11 bases. In germline, CDR1 is LGHNT, CDR2 FRNRAP. Germline trimming cut 0 bases from V and 1 base from J; bases unmatched to any gene: 5. This CDR3 contains 17 residues. The CDR3 here is CASGLVLGTGGSYEQYF. DNA of the CDR3: TGTGCTAGTGGTTTGGTACTAGGGACAGGGGGTTCCTACGAGCAGTACTTC.

The CDR3 nucleotides are TGTGCCAGCAGTGACAGGCTGAACACTGAAGCTTTCTTT. Translation gives CASSDRLNTEAFF. This chain uses TRBV27 with TRBJ1-1; tentatively, D is TRBD1 (6 bases). In germline, CDR1 is MNHEY, CDR2 SMNVEV (reference sequence). The CDR3 runs 13 residues. Trimming cost V 5 bases and J 0 bases, with 7 bases left between them.

This clone was detected only once. The chain uses TRBV18 and TRBJ2-7; weak D call: TRBD1 (6 bases). This CDR3 is built from 15 residues. Germline V CDR1 and CDR2: KGHSH, LQKENI. The V and J ends lost 2 bases and 6 bases respectively, with 17 bases between them. CDR3 region: CASSPTGNEAGEQYF. The DNA for the CDR3 is TGTGCCAGCTCACCAACAGGGAATGAGGCCGGCGAGCAGTACTTC.

The chain employs TRBV10-3 and TRBJ2-3; D call uncertain. The V end was cut by 1 base, the J end by 4 bases, with 3 bases between. The CDR3 has 12 residues. The germline gives CDR1 ENHRY, CDR2 SYGVKD. CDR3 sequence reads: CAISEFADTQYF. The CDR3, as DNA: TGTGCCATCAGTGAGTTCGCAGATACGCAGTATTTT.

This clone is a singleton in its sample. The chain joins TRBV4-3 to TRBJ1-5; possible D gene TRBD1, 6 bases. Germline V gene sequence: CDR1 LGHNA, CDR2 YSLEER. The CDR3 runs 18 residues. V was shortened by 0 bases and J by 5 bases, with 20 bases between the two germline ends. CDR3: CASSQDRQGSLVHQPQHF. CDR3 DNA: TGCGCCAGCAGCCAAGATAGGCAGGGGAGTTTGGTGCATCAGCCCCAGCATTTT.

This chain connects TRBV5-1 to TRBJ1-4, with 7 bases matching TRBD1. The CDR3 contains 15 residues. The germline V gene has CDR1 SGHRS and CDR2 YFSETQ. Trimming at V came to 2 bases and at J to 6 bases, leaving 7 bases not matched to a gene. The CDR3 sequence: CASSLRRDRHEKLFF. The CDR3 DNA is TGCGCCAGCAGCTTACGCCGGGACAGACATGAAAAACTGTTTTTT.

The V call is TRBV5-4, the J call TRBJ1-5; D may be TRBD1 (6 bases). The V gene's germline CDR1 is SGHNT and CDR2 YYREEE (reference sequence). V lost 2 bases and J 5 bases, leaving 11 bases between the germline ends. The CDR3 runs to 14 residues. CDR3 region: CASSFPGADQPQHF. CDR3 in DNA: TGTGCCAGCAGCTTCCCGGGGGCGGATCAGCCCCAGCATTTT. Complete variable domain (other parts from reference TRBV5-4 and TRBJ1-5): ETGVTQSPTHLIKTRGQQVTLRCSSQSGHNTVSWYQQALGQGPQFIFQYYREEENGRGNFPPRFSGLQFPNYSSELNVNALELDDSALYLCASSFPGADQPQHFGDGTRLSIL.

The rearrangement links TRBV9 to TRBJ1-3; tentative D call: TRBD1 (5 bases). V was cut by 6 bases and J by 2 bases, with 15 bases left in between. Per germline, CDR1 SGDLS and CDR2 YYNGEE. CDR3 length equals 15 residues. The CDR3 here is CASKRDGGTGNTIYF. In DNA form, the CDR3 reads TGTGCCAGCAAGCGGGATGGGGGTACTGGAAACACCATATATTTT.

This clone turned up a few times. The chain has TRBV2 and TRBJ1-5, with 8 bases that match TRBD1. Unmatched junction bases numbered 9, after V lost 2 bases and J lost 6 bases. Germline V gene lookup returns CDR1 SNHLY and CDR2 FYNNEI. This CDR3 region has 16 residues. Here the CDR3 DNA reads TGTGCCAGCAGTGAATCGGGACAGGAGAGGAGTCAGCCCCAGCATTTT. This sequence encodes CASSESGQERSQPQHF. The full variable domain, in which reference TRBV2 and TRBJ1-5 provide the parts outside the CDR3, is EPEVTQTPSHQVTQMGQEVILRCVPISNHLYFYWYRQILGQKVEFLVSFYNNEISEKSEIFDDQFSVERPDGSNFTLKIRSTKLEDSAMYFCASSESGQERSQPQHFGDGTRLSIL.

J is TRBJ1-2 and V is TRBV2; D call uncertain. Trimming took off 2 bases at V and 3 bases at J, with 7 bases between the two ends. Germline lookup yields CDR1 SNHLY and CDR2 FYNNEI. This CDR3 comprises 13 residues. In DNA, the CDR3 is TGTGCCAGCAGTGAAAGCCCGTACTATGGCTACACCTTC. Protein: CASSESPYYGYTF.

The V gene is TRBV2, the J gene TRBJ1-2; no definite D call. The CDR3 length is 13 residues. Germline V gives CDR1 SNHLY, CDR2 FYNNEI. Trimming took off 2 bases at V and 0 bases at J, with 4 bases between the two ends. CDR3 DNA: TGTGCCAGCAGTGAACAGGCTAACTATGGCTACACCTTC. Its translation is CASSEQANYGYTF.

The chain couples TRBV5-1 to TRBJ2-7; 7 bases map to TRBD2. This CDR3 comprises 16 residues. Trimming at V came to 3 bases and at J to 1 base, leaving 10 bases not matched to a gene. Per the germline V gene, CDR1 is SGHRS and CDR2 is YFSETQ. This chain's CDR3 is CASSWGGSGVSYEQYF. The CDR3 DNA reads as TGCGCCAGCAGCTGGGGGGGGAGCGGCGTGTCCTACGAGCAGTACTTC.

The chain recombines TRBV7-2 with TRBJ1-5; tentative D call: TRBD1 (5 bases). This CDR3 spans 14 amino acids. Germline loops: CDR1 SGHTA, CDR2 FQGNSA. Deletions cut 5 bases from V and 0 bases from J, with 8 bases between. The CDR3 here is CASSRGVSNQPQHF. In DNA form, the CDR3 reads TGTGCCAGCAGCCGGGGGGTTAGCAATCAGCCCCAGCATTTT.

V and J are TRBV5-6 and TRBJ1-1, with TRBD1 identical over 7 bases. Germline V gene sequence: CDR1 SGHDT, CDR2 YYEEEE. V was clipped by 8 bases and J by 1 base; unmatched bases: 11. This CDR3 is 15 amino acids long. CDR3 region: CASTKQGRRNTEAFF. In DNA, the CDR3 is TGTGCCAGTACCAAACAGGGGAGGAGGAACACTGAAGCTTTCTTT.

J is TRBJ2-7 and V is TRBV7-2; 8 bases are a match to TRBD2. This CDR3 is built from 16 residues. Germline CDR1 SGHTA, CDR2 FQGNSA. V shed 6 bases, J shed 7 bases, and the junction held 17 bases outside the gene matches. CDR3 nucleotide sequence: TGTGCCAGCAGTTCAACCGTTGGGACTAGGACGCGGGAGCAGTACTTC. It yields the protein CASSSTVGTRTREQYF.